Each of the 21 T cell receptor beta chains below was sequenced from the same sample in a study of blood T cell repertoires in COVID-19. Some clones are missing from TCRdb's copy, which holds only in-frame ones; the method was immunoSEQ multiplex PCR. Found here are over 200,000 clones, about 89% of them singletons; the top ten hold about 2.5%. Sequenced material: peripheral blood. The receptors here all came from a woman in her forties or fifties with acute or convalescent COVID-19.

This chain uses TRBV7-2 with TRBJ1-1, with TRBD1 matching 7 bases. Germline V gene sequence: CDR1 SGHTA, CDR2 FQGNSA. With V trimmed by 3 bases and J by 8 bases, 6 bases remained unmatched. The CDR3 runs 13 residues. The DNA of the CDR3 is TGTGCCAGCAGCTTGAACAGGGGTCAGGAAGCTTTCTTT. It codes for CASSLNRGQEAFF.

V usage is TRBV7-3 and J usage is TRBJ2-3; 11 positions match TRBD2. This CDR3 region has 15 residues. The ends lost 4 bases at V and 5 bases at J; junction bases unmatched: 5. Looked up from germline, CDR1 is SGHTA and CDR2 is FQGTGA. The CDR3 sequence is CASSWAGTSGDTQYF. The CDR3 DNA is TGTGCCAGCAGCTGGGCCGGGACTAGCGGAGATACGCAGTATTTT. The complete variable domain, with remaining parts taken from reference TRBV7-3 and TRBJ2-3, reads GAGVSQTPSNKVTEKGKYVELRCDPISGHTALYWYRQSLGQGPEFLIYFQGTGAADDSGLPNDRFFAVRPEGSVSTLKIQRTERGDSAVYLCASSWAGTSGDTQYFGPGTRLTVL.

The chain recombines TRBV29-1 with TRBJ2-2; D might be TRBD2 (6 bases). This CDR3 has 13 amino acids. The ends were cut back, 7 bases at V and 2 bases at J, with 11 bases in the middle. Germline V gene sequence: CDR1 SQVTM, CDR2 ANQGSEA. The DNA for the CDR3 is TGCAGCGCGTGGACTATTAACACCGGGGAGCTGTTTTTT. It codes for CSAWTINTGELFF.

This rearrangement joins TRBV28 to TRBJ1-5; tentative D call: TRBD1 (5 bases). In germline, CDR1 is MDHEN, CDR2 SYDVKM. V was pared by 4 bases and J by 4 bases, with 8 bases between. The CDR3 covers 13 residues. The DNA for the CDR3 is TGTGCCAGCAGTTATGGGGCAAATCAGCCCCAGCATTTT. Translated, it gives CASSYGANQPQHF.

This clone was detected once. The rearrangement joins TRBV24-1 to TRBJ2-2; 9 nucleotides align to TRBD1. The CDR3 runs 18 residues. Germline V gives CDR1 KGHDR, CDR2 SFDVKD. After removal of 1 base from V and 9 bases from J, the junction contained 14 bases not matched to a gene. CDR3 region: CATSDFPGQGSRRRELFF. As DNA, the CDR3 is TGTGCCACCAGTGATTTCCCAGGACAGGGGTCGCGCCGCAGGGAGCTGTTTTTT.

The rearrangement uses TRBV5-1 and TRBJ1-2; D is undetermined. This CDR3 has 13 amino acids. Germline V gene data show CDR1 as SGHRS and CDR2 as YFSETQ. V was pared by 3 bases and J by 2 bases, with 8 bases between. The CDR3 loop is CASSSDKNYGYTF. CDR3 in DNA: TGCGCCAGCAGCTCCGACAAGAACTATGGCTACACCTTC.

The DNA for the CDR3 is TGCGCCAGCAGCCAAGAATGGTTGGGACTAGCGGGGCCCGAGCAGTACTTC. Protein: CASSQEWLGLAGPEQYF. The chain links TRBV4-1 to TRBJ2-7; 13 positions match TRBD2. Germline V gene data show CDR1 as MGHRA and CDR2 as YSYEKL. The CDR3 consists of 17 residues. V shed 0 bases and J 6 bases; nucleotides not matched to a gene: 8.

The chain is built from TRBV5-5 and TRBJ2-1; TRBD2 matches 11 bases. Germline V CDR1 and CDR2: SGHKS, YYEKEE (reference sequence). Unmatched junction bases numbered 5, after V lost 0 bases and J lost 12 bases. There are 14 residues in the CDR3. CDR3 in DNA: TGTGCCAGCAGCTTGGGACTAGCGGGACCTGGGCAGTTCTTC. Protein sequence: CASSLGLAGPGQFF.

This clone was observed a single time. CDR3 sequence reads: CASSSSGGNEKLFF. CDR3 nucleotide sequence: TGTGCCAGCAGCTCTTCCGGGGGTAATGAAAAACTGTTTTTT. This sequence joins TRBV7-9 and TRBJ1-4, with a tentative D call TRBD1 (5 bases). V lost 4 bases to trimming and J lost 4 bases, with 10 bases between them. CDR1 is SEHNR, CDR2 FQNEAQ, per germline (reference sequence). The length of the CDR3 is 14 residues.

This sequence joins TRBV23-1 and TRBJ1-2, with 9 positions matching TRBD1. TRBV23-1 is recorded as an ORF, its role being uncertain. Trimming cost V 1 base and J 5 bases; bases outside gene matches: 11. CDR3 length equals 17 residues. The CDR3 bases are TGCGCCAGCAGTCAATACTTGAACAGGGGGCGTTTTTATGGCTACACCTTC. Translated, it gives CASSQYLNRGRFYGYTF.

The V and J genes are TRBV15 and TRBJ2-5, with 8 nucleotides matching TRBD2. With V trimmed by 0 bases and J by 12 bases, 15 bases remained unmatched. Germline V gene data show CDR1 as LNHNV and CDR2 as YYDKDF (reference sequence). This CDR3 comprises 16 residues. CDR3 loop: CATSRDPIRGGYSKYF. The DNA of the CDR3 is TGTGCCACCAGCAGAGATCCCATCCGGGGGGGGTACTCTAAGTACTTC.

The table lists this clone with a count of one. The V and J genes are TRBV18 and TRBJ2-2; D is possibly TRBD1 (5 bases). The V end lost 4 bases, the J end lost 3 bases, and 12 bases lay between the germline ends. This CDR3 is 15 amino acids long. Germline V gives CDR1 KGHSH, CDR2 LQKENI. The CDR3 coding sequence is TGTGCCAGCTCACTCCCGTTACAGGACACCGGGGAGCTGTTTTTT. Its protein is CASSLPLQDTGELFF.

J is TRBJ1-5 and V is TRBV19; weak D call: TRBD1 (6 bases). The CDR3 contains 16 residues. The V and J ends lost 5 bases and 0 bases respectively, with 14 bases between them. Germline V gene lookup returns CDR1 LNHDA and CDR2 SQIVND (reference sequence). CDR3 amino acids: CASSRKQGFSNQPQHF. The CDR3 coding sequence is TGTGCCAGTAGTCGGAAACAGGGTTTTAGCAATCAGCCCCAGCATTTT.

V gene TRBV24-1 combines with J gene TRBJ2-3, with D possibly matching TRBD2 (6 bases). Germline V gene lookup returns CDR1 KGHDR and CDR2 SFDVKD. The V end lost 2 bases, the J end lost 4 bases, and 15 bases lay between the germline ends. The CDR3 runs 16 residues. The CDR3 DNA is TGTGCCACCAGTGATTCGCGGGGAATCCTCGCAGATACGCAGTATTTT. It translates to CATSDSRGILADTQYF.

V is TRBV29-1 and J is TRBJ1-2; tentatively, D is TRBD1 (5 bases). Germline CDR1 reads SQVTM; CDR2 reads ANQGSEA. V lost 1 base and J 7 bases, leaving 16 bases between the germline ends. The CDR3 covers 14 residues. DNA for the CDR3: TGCAGCGTTGAAGTCCAGGGTTCAATCTCTGGCTACACCTTC. It is translated as CSVEVQGSISGYTF.

V gene TRBV7-9 combines with J gene TRBJ1-2; the D gene is possibly TRBD1 (6 bases). The germline CDR1 and CDR2 sequences are SEHNR and FQNEAQ (reference sequence). The CDR3 runs 14 residues. The V and J ends lost 5 bases and 4 bases respectively, with 14 bases between them. The CDR3 region has the DNA TGTGCCAGCAGCCTGGGGGGGCAGGGCTATGGCTACACCTTC. It codes for CASSLGGQGYGYTF. Together with reference TRBV7-9 and TRBJ1-2, the CDR3 gives the full variable domain: DTGVSQNPRHKITKRGQNVTFRCDPISEHNRLYWYRQTLGQGPEFLTYFQNEAQLEKSRLLSDRFSAERPKGSFSTLEIQRTEQGDSAMYLCASSLGGQGYGYTFGSGTRLTVV.

The chain carries TRBV6-5 and TRBJ1-5; TRBD1 aligns across 9 bases. Trimming at V came to 6 bases and at J to 7 bases, leaving 4 bases not matched to a gene. The CDR3 extends over 13 amino acids. Germline CDR1 is MNHEY and CDR2 is SVGAGI. This chain's CDR3 is CASSWDREQPQHF. CDR3 coding DNA: TGTGCCAGCAGCTGGGACAGGGAGCAGCCCCAGCATTTT.

The J gene is TRBJ2-3, the V gene TRBV27; TRBD2 aligns across 8 bases. Germline V gene sequence: CDR1 MNHEY, CDR2 SMNVEV (reference sequence). The CDR3 loop spans 16 amino acids. J was trimmed by 0 bases and V by 4 bases; bases with no gene match: 6. The CDR3 nucleotides read TGTGCCAGCAGTTCCTTAGCGGGATCTAGCACAGATACGCAGTATTTT. It is translated as CASSSLAGSSTDTQYF.

This rearrangement joins TRBV4-1 to TRBJ2-1, with 9 bases aligning to TRBD2. Trimming cost V 7 bases and J 1 base; bases outside gene matches: 5. This CDR3 is 15 amino acids long. Germline V gene lookup returns CDR1 MGHRA and CDR2 YSYEKL. CDR3 nucleotides: TGCGCCAGCACCCTAGCGGGAAGGTCCTACAATGAGCAGTTCTTC. It encodes CASTLAGRSYNEQFF.

The chain has TRBV7-9 and TRBJ1-2; 10 bases agree with TRBD1. The CDR3 has 16 residues. The V gene end was trimmed by 4 bases and the J gene end by 8 bases; junction bases not matched to a gene: 13. Germline V gene sequence: CDR1 SEHNR, CDR2 FQNEAQ (reference sequence). The CDR3 coding sequence is TGTGCCAGCAGCTCTTTTCGGGACAGGGGAATTGAAGGCTACACCTTC. This codes for CASSSFRDRGIEGYTF.

The V call is TRBV5-1, the J call TRBJ1-6, with TRBD1 matching 10 bases. J gave up 9 bases and V 4 bases, and 13 bases lay outside the gene matches. Germline values: CDR1 SGHRS, CDR2 YFSETQ. The CDR3 loop spans 17 amino acids. CDR3 in DNA: TGCGCCAGCAGCCCCGGGACAGGGGTCCGAAATGGTTCACCCCTCCACTTT. This translates into CASSPGTGVRNGSPLHF.